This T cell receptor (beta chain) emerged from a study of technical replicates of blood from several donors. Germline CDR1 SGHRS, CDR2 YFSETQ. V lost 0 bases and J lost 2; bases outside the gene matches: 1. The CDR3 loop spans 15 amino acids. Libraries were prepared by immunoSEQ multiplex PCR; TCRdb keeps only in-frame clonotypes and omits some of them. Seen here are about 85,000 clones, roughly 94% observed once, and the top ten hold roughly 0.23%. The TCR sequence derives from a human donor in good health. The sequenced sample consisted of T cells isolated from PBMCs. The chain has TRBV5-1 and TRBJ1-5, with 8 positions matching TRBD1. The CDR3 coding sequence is TGCGCCAGCAGCTTGGGGACAGGGCGCAATCAGCCCCAGCATTTT. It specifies CASSLGTGRNQPQHF.